Each of the 15 T cell receptor beta chains below was sequenced from the same sample in a study of PD-L1 blockade in urothelial cancer. Clones were read by immunoSEQ multiplex PCR, and TCRdb kept only the in-frame ones, dropping some. Of tens of thousands of clones in the sample, roughly 80% were seen once. Sequenced here: PBMCs, sampled around atezolizumab (anti-PD-L1) treatment. Receptor source: a man in his 70s with urothelial cancer.

V gene TRBV4-2 combines with J gene TRBJ1-3; D unresolved. CDR3 size: 14 residues. Trimming stripped 1 base from V and 3 bases from J, with 7 bases between. Looked up from germline, CDR1 is LGHNA and CDR2 is YNFKEQ. As DNA, the CDR3 is TGTGCCAGCAGCCAAGGACGACTTGGAAACACCATATATTTT. It translates to CASSQGRLGNTIYF.

This sequence joins TRBV7-9 and TRBJ2-6, with TRBD1 matching over 8 bases. CDR1 and CDR2 from the germline V gene are SEHNR and FQNEAQ (reference sequence). The CDR3 covers 18 residues. Trimming at V came to 4 bases and at J to 1 base, leaving 9 bases not matched to a gene. The CDR3, as DNA: TGTGCCAGCAGCTCACCGGGACAGGATTCATCTGGGGCCAACGTCCTGACTTTC. Translation gives CASSSPGQDSSGANVLTF. Looking up the rest from reference TRBV7-9 and TRBJ2-6 gives the full variable domain: DTGVSQNPRHKITKRGQNVTFRCDPISEHNRLYWYRQTLGQGPEFLTYFQNEAQLEKSRLLSDRFSAERPKGSFSTLEIQRTEQGDSAMYLCASSSPGQDSSGANVLTFGAGSRLTVL.

CDR3 protein: CASSTTGGASYEQYF. The DNA of the CDR3 is TGTGCCAGCAGTACTACAGGGGGCGCGTCCTACGAGCAGTACTTC. V usage is TRBV6-5 and J usage is TRBJ2-7, with 9 nucleotides matching TRBD1. The germline gives CDR1 MNHEY, CDR2 SVGAGI. The CDR3 spans 15 residues. J gave up 1 base and V 5 bases, and 6 bases lay outside the gene matches.

This clone was seen only a few times. V usage is TRBV7-9 and J usage is TRBJ2-7; 9 bases are a match to TRBD2. After removal of 7 bases from V and 6 bases from J, the junction contained 7 bases not matched to a gene. CDR1 and CDR2 from the germline V gene are SEHNR and FQNEAQ (reference sequence). The CDR3 is 13 amino acids. The CDR3 protein is CASTSGTRREQYF. The CDR3 DNA is TGTGCCAGCACTAGCGGGACTAGGCGCGAGCAGTACTTC.

This clone was counted a single time. The chain couples TRBV9 to TRBJ2-2; 8 bases line up with TRBD1. This CDR3 is 12 amino acids long. Looked up from germline, CDR1 is SGDLS and CDR2 is YYNGEE. Germline trimming cut 5 bases from V and 8 bases from J; bases unmatched to any gene: 2. The CDR3 bases are TGTGCCAGCAGTGACAGGGGAGGGGAGCTGTTTTTT. Translated, it gives CASSDRGGELFF.

The CDR3 protein is CASSLEGSGRPYEQYF. CDR3 DNA: TGCGCCAGCAGCTTGGAAGGTAGCGGGAGACCCTACGAGCAGTACTTC. The genes are TRBV5-1 and TRBJ2-7, with 9 bases lining up with TRBD2. Germline trimming cut 0 bases from V and 2 bases from J; bases unmatched to any gene: 6. This CDR3 is built from 16 residues. Looked up from germline, CDR1 is SGHRS and CDR2 is YFSETQ. The entire variable domain, with the rest obtained from reference TRBV5-1 and TRBJ2-7, is as follows: KAGVTQTPRYLIKTRGQQVTLSCSPISGHRSVSWYQQTPGQGLQFLFEYFSETQRNKGNFPGRFSGRQFSNSRSEMNVSTLELGDSALYLCASSLEGSGRPYEQYFGPGTRLTVT.

V and J are TRBV15 and TRBJ2-5; D uncertain. The CDR3 consists of 13 residues. Trimming removed 4 bases at V and 5 bases at J, with 11 bases between. Germline values: CDR1 LNHNV, CDR2 YYDKDF (reference sequence). CDR3 region: CATSKEHSETQYF. CDR3 sequence (DNA): TGTGCCACCAGCAAGGAGCACTCCGAGACCCAGTACTTC.

The chain combines TRBV14 with TRBJ2-3; 8 nucleotides line up with TRBD2. In germline, CDR1 is SGHDN, CDR2 FVKESK. With V trimmed by 6 bases and J by 5 bases, 4 bases remained unmatched. The CDR3 length is 13 residues. CDR3 DNA: TGTGCCAGCAGAGCGGGAGTAATAGATACGCAGTATTTT. Residues: CASRAGVIDTQYF.

The V call is TRBV7-2, the J call TRBJ2-5; TRBD1 matches at 8 bases. CDR3 size: 17 residues. CDR1 SGHTA and CDR2 FQGNSA come from the germline V gene. Germline trimming cut 5 bases from V and 5 bases from J; bases unmatched to any gene: 16. CDR3 coding DNA: TGTGCCAGCAGCAACAGGGACAGGTCTTATCTGAGGGAGACCCAGTACTTC. Translated, it gives CASSNRDRSYLRETQYF.

The rearrangement uses TRBV7-8 and TRBJ2-7; TRBD1 aligns across 9 bases. CDR3 length: 13 residues. After removal of 9 bases from V and 6 bases from J, the junction contained 9 bases not matched to a gene. The V gene's germline CDR1 is SGHVS and CDR2 FQNEAQ. As DNA, the CDR3 is TGTGCCAGACCGGGACAGGGAGCTCGCGAGCAGTACTTC. It specifies CARPGQGAREQYF.

The chain carries TRBV7-2 and TRBJ2-7, with a possible D match to TRBD2 (5 bases). V was clipped by 6 bases and J by 3 bases, with 15 bases between them. The CDR3 covers 14 residues. Germline CDR1 reads SGHTA; CDR2 reads FQGNSA. The CDR3 DNA reads as TGTGCCAGCAGTTCAACCGCTGAGGGCTACGAGCAGTACTTC. Amino acid sequence: CASSSTAEGYEQYF.

The gene calls are TRBV29-1 and TRBJ2-5; no clear D gene. V was shortened by 5 bases and J by 7 bases, with 11 bases between the two germline ends. The CDR3 spans 11 residues. Germline assignment: CDR1 SQVTM and CDR2 ANQGSEA. CDR3 protein: CSVQVLGTQYF. The CDR3 DNA sequence: TGCAGCGTTCAAGTTCTAGGGACCCAGTACTTC.

The gene calls are TRBV6-6 and TRBJ2-1, with 9 bases identical to TRBD1. The junction had 6 bases not matched to a gene; V was cut back by 5 bases and J by 7 bases. Germline V lookup: CDR1 MNHNY, CDR2 SVGAGI (reference sequence). This CDR3 region has 14 residues. The CDR3 nucleotides read TGTGCCAGCAGTAACCTACAGGGGGCTAATGAGCAGTTCTTC. Encoded protein: CASSNLQGANEQFF.

This chain's CDR3 is CASSQERTSGRNEQFF. CDR3 coding DNA: TGCGCCAGCAGCCAAGAGAGGACTAGCGGGAGGAATGAGCAGTTCTTC. The genes are TRBV4-3 and TRBJ2-1, with 14 bases that match TRBD2. Germline assignment: CDR1 LGHNA and CDR2 YSLEER. V lost 0 bases to trimming and J lost 7 bases; unmatched junction nucleotides: 2. The CDR3 runs to 16 residues.

This clone was seen only a few times. The chain links TRBV4-1 to TRBJ2-7, with TRBD2 matching over 11 bases. Germline CDR1 is MGHRA and CDR2 is YSYEKL. Trimming at V came to 2 bases and at J to 0 bases, leaving 0 bases not matched to a gene. The CDR3 runs to 15 residues. In nucleotides, the CDR3 is TGCGCCAGCAGCCAAACTAGCGGGAGCTCCTACGAGCAGTACTTC. This gives the protein CASSQTSGSSYEQYF.